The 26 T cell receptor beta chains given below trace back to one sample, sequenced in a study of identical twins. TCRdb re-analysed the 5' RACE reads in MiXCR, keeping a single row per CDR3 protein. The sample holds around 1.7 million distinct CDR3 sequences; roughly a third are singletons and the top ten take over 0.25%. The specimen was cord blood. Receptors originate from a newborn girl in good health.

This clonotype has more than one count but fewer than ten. Here the CDR3 DNA reads TGCAGTGCTGGGACCCGGGCCCTAAGGATGACTGAAGCTTTCTTT. As protein: CSAGTRALRMTEAFF. This rearrangement joins TRBV20-1 to TRBJ1-1; D perhaps matches TRBD1 (5 bases). The CDR3 spans 15 residues. From germline, CDR1 is DFQATT and CDR2 SNEGSKA (reference sequence). With 5 bases removed from V and 5 bases from J, the gap between germline ends came to 21 bases.

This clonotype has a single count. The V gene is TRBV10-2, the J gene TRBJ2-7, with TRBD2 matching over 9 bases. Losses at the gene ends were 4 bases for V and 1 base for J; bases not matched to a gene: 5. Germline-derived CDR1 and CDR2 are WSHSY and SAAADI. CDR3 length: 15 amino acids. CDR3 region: CASSVITSGSYEQYF. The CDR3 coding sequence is TGCGCCAGCAGTGTCATCACTAGCGGGTCCTACGAGCAGTACTTC.

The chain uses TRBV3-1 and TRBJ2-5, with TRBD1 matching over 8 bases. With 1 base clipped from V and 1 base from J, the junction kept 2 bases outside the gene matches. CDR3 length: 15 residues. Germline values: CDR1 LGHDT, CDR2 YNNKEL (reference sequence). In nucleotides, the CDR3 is TGTGCCAGCAGCCAAGGGACAGGGTCCCAAGAGACCCAGTACTTC. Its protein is CASSQGTGSQETQYF.

The chain's CDR3 is CASSTGTTTDTQYF. In DNA, the CDR3 is TGTGCCAGCAGCACCGGGACCACCACAGATACGCAGTATTTT. The chain employs TRBV7-2 and TRBJ2-3; D could derive from TRBD1 or TRBD2 (5 bases each). The CDR3 has 14 residues. With 5 bases removed from V and 2 bases from J, the gap between germline ends came to 11 bases. In germline, CDR1 is SGHTA, CDR2 FQGNSA.

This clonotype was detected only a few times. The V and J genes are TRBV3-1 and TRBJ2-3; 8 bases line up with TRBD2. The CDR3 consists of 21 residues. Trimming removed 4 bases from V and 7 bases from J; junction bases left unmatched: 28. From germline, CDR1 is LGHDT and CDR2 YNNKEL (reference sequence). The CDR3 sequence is CASSLTFTSGQSPRFLHTQYF. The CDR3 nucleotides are TGTGCCAGCAGCCTGACCTTCACTAGCGGCCAATCGCCTAGGTTTCTTCATACGCAGTATTTT.

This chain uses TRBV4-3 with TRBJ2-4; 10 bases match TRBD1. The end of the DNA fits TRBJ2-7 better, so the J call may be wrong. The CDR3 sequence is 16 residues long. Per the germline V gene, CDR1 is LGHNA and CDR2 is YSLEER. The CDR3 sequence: CASSQDAGTGVYEQYF. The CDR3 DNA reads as TGCGCCAGCAGCCAAGACGCCGGGACAGGGGTCTACGAGCAGTACTTC.

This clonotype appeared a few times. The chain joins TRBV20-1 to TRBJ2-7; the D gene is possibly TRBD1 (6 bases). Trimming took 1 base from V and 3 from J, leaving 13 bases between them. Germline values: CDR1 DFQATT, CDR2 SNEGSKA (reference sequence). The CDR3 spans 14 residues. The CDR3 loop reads CSARAQQGGYEQYF. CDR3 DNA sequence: TGCAGTGCTAGAGCTCAGCAAGGGGGCTACGAGCAGTACTTC.

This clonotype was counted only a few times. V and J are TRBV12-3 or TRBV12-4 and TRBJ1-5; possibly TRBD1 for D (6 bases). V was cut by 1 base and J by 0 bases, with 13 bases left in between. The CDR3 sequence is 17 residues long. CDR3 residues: CASSLVGRGYSNQPQHF. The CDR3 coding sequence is TGTGCCAGCAGTTTAGTAGGCAGGGGATATAGCAATCAGCCCCAGCATTTT.

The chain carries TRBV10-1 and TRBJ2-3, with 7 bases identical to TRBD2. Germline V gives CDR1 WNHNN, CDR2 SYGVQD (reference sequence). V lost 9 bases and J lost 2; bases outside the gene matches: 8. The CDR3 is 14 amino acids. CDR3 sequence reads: CASSSGAVTDTQYF. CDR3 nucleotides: TGCGCCAGTTCGAGCGGGGCAGTCACAGATACGCAGTATTTT.

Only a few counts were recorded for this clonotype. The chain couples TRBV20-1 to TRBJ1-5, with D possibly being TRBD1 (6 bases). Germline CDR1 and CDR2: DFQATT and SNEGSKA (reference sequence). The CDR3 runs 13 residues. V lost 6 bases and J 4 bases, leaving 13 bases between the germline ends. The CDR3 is CSAPLGGNQPQHF. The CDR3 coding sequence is TGCAGTGCACCGTTAGGGGGGAATCAGCCCCAGCATTTT.

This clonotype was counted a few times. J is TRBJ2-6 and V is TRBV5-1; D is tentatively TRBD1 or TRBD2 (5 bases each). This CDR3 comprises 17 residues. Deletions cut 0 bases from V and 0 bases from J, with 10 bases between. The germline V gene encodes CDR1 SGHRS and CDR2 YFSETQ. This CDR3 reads CASSLGGDLSGANVLTF. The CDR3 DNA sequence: TGCGCCAGCAGCTTGGGAGGGGACCTCTCTGGGGCCAACGTCCTGACTTTC.

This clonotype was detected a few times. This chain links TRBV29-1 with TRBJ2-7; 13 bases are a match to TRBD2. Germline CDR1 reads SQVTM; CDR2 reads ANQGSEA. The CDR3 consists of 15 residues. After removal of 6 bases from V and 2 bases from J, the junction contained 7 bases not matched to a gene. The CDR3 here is CSVDSGTSGTYEQYF. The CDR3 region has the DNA TGCAGCGTGGATTCCGGGACTAGCGGGACCTACGAGCAGTACTTC.

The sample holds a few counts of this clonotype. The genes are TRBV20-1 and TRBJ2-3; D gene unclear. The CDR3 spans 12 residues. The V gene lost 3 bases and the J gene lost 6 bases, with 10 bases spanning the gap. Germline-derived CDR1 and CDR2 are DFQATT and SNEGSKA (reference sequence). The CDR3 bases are TGCAGTGCTAGCGACTCCCCGGATACGCAGTATTTT. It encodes CSASDSPDTQYF.

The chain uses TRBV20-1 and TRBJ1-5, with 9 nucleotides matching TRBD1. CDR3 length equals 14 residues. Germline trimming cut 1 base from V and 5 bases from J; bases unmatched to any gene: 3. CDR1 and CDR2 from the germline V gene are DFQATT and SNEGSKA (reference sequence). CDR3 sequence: CSARGTGEDQPQHF. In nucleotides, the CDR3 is TGCAGTGCTAGAGGGACAGGGGAGGATCAGCCCCAGCATTTT.

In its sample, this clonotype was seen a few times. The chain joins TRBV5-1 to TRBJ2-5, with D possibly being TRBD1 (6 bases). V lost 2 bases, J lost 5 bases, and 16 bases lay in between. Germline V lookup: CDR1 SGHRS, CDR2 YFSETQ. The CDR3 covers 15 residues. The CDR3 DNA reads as TGCGCCAGCAGCTTTTACCAGGGGCAAGGGGAGACCCAGTACTTC. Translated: CASSFYQGQGETQYF.

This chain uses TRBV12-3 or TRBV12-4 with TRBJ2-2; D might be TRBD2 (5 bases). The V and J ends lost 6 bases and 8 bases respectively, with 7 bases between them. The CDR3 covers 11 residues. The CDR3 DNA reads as TGTGCCAGCAGGCGGAGGGGGGAGCTGTTTTTT. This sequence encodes CASRRRGELFF.

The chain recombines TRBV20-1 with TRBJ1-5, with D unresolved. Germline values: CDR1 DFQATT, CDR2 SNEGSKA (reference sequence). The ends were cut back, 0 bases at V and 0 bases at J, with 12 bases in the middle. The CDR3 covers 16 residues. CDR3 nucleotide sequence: TGCAGTGCTAGAGATCGGGAGGGCCATAGCAATCAGCCCCAGCATTTT. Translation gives CSARDREGHSNQPQHF.

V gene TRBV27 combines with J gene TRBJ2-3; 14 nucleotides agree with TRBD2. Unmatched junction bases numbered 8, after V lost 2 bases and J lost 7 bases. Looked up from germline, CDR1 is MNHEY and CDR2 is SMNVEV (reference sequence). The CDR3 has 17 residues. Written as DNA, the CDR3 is TGTGCCAGCAGTTTAATCGGACTAGCGGGGGGCGTGAATACGCAGTATTTT. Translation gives CASSLIGLAGGVNTQYF.

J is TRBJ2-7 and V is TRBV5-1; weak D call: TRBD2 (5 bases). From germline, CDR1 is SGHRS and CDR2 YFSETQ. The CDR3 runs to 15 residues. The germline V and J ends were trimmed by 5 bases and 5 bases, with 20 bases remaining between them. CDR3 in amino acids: CASRPGVGTNHEQYF. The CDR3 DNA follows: TGCGCCAGCAGACCCGGGGTGGGAACGAACCACGAGCAGTACTTC.

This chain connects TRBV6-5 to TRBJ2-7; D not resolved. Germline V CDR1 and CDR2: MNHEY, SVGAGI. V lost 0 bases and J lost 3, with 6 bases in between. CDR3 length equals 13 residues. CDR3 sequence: CASSYSRYYEQYF. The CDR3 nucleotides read TGTGCCAGCAGTTACTCGAGGTACTACGAGCAGTACTTC.

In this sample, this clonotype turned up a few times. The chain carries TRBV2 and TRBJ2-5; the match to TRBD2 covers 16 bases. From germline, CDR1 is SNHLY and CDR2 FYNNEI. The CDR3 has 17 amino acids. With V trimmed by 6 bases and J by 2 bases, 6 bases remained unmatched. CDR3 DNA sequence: TGTGCCAGCAGGCTGGGACTAGCGGGGGGGGAACAAGAGACCCAGTACTTC. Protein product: CASRLGLAGGEQETQYF.

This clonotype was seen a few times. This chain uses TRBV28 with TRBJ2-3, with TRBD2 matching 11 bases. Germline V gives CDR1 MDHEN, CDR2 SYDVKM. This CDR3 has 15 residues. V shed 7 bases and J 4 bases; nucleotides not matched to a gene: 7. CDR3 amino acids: CASTDGTSGPDTQYF. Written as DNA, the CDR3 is TGTGCCAGCACCGACGGGACTAGCGGACCAGATACGCAGTATTTT.

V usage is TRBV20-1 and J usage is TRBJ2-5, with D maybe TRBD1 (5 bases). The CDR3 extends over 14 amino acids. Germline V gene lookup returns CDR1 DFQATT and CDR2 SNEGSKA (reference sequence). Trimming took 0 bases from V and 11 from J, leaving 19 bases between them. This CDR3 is CSARDRASYNEQYF. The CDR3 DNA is TGCAGTGCTAGAGACAGGGCCTCCTACAATGAGCAGTACTTC.

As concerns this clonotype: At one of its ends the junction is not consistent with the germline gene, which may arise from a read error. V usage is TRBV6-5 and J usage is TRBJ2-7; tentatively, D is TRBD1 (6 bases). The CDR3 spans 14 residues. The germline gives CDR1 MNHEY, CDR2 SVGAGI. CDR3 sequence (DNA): TGTGTCAGCAGTCCTGGGGACACATCCTACGAGCAGTACTTC. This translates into CVSSPGDTSYEQYF.

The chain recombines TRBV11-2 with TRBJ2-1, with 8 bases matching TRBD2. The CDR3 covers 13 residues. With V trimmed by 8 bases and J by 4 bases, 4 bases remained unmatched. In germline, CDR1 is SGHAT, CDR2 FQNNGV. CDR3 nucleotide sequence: TGTGCCAGCTTAGCGGGACCTTACAATGAGCAGTTCTTC. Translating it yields CASLAGPYNEQFF.

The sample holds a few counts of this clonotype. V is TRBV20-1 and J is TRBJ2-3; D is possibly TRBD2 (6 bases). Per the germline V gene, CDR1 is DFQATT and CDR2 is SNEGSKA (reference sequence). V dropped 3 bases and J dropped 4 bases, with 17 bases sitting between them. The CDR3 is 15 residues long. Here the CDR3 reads CSARWDSARPDTQYF. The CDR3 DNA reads TGCAGTGCTAGGTGGGACTCCGCCCGTCCAGATACGCAGTATTTT.